The next 32 T cell receptor beta chains were all read from a single sample in a study of T-cell memory formation after mild COVID-19. TCRdb re-called the 5' RACE reads through MiXCR, storing one row per CDR3 protein. In the table there are hundreds of thousands of distinct CDR3 sequences, over 15% of which are singletons. The sequencing sample was made of PBMCs or a T cell subset sorted from them (not recorded which). All receptors come from an adult woman who had mild COVID-19 (a few samples of this study predate the infection). Cell type and time point are not known.

This clonotype was picked up a small number of times. The CDR3 region has the DNA TGCAGTGCTCGCTGGGTGGACGGCCTATGGAAAAATTCACCCCTCCACTTT. Its translation is CSARWVDGLWKNSPLHF. This chain connects TRBV20-1 to TRBJ1-6; the D is unclear. In germline, CDR1 is DFQATT, CDR2 SNEGSKA (reference sequence). Trimming cost V 5 bases and J 7 bases, with 24 bases left between them. The CDR3 has 17 amino acids.

The chain carries TRBV5-6 and TRBJ2-1, with D perhaps matching TRBD2 (5 bases). The CDR3 covers 11 residues. Trimming stripped 6 bases from V and 5 bases from J, with 6 bases between. Germline CDR1 reads SGHDT; CDR2 reads YYEEEE. This CDR3 is CASIANNEQFF. The CDR3 DNA sequence: TGTGCCAGCATAGCGAACAATGAGCAGTTCTTC.

The V call is TRBV6-1, the J call TRBJ2-3, with 13 bases matching TRBD2. Unmatched junction bases numbered 3, after V lost 4 bases and J lost 2 bases. Germline CDR1 reads MNHNS; CDR2 reads SASEGT. The CDR3 consists of 16 residues. The CDR3 sequence: CASSGGLAGLTDTQYF. As DNA, the CDR3 is TGTGCCAGCAGTGGGGGACTAGCGGGACTCACAGATACGCAGTATTTT.

In its sample, this clonotype was seen many times. V usage is TRBV6-4 and J usage is TRBJ1-5; D remains ambiguous. Looked up from germline, CDR1 is MRHNA and CDR2 is SNTAGT. The CDR3 contains 13 residues. Trimming cost V 5 bases and J 0 bases, with 5 bases left between them. In nucleotides, the CDR3 is TGTGCCAGCAGTCCCAATAGCAATCAGCCCCAGCATTTT. It encodes CASSPNSNQPQHF.

V gene TRBV12-3 or TRBV12-4 combines with J gene TRBJ2-5, with TRBD2 identical over 7 bases. This CDR3 is built from 13 residues. Trimming removed 6 bases from V and 4 bases from J; junction bases left unmatched: 5. For the CDR3, the DNA is TGTGCCAGCAGCTGGACTAGTCCAGAGACCCAGTACTTC. This translates into CASSWTSPETQYF.

The chain couples TRBV6-6 to TRBJ2-3; D perhaps matches TRBD2 (5 bases). The germline gives CDR1 MNHNY, CDR2 SVGAGI (reference sequence). The CDR3 loop spans 14 amino acids. V lost 10 bases and J lost 0, with 14 bases in between. This CDR3 reads CATRLSLSTDTQYF. The CDR3 coding sequence is TGTGCCACCAGACTATCCTTAAGCACAGATACGCAGTATTTT.

This chain uses TRBV19 with TRBJ2-2; the D gene is possibly TRBD2 (7 bases). Germline V gene lookup returns CDR1 LNHDA and CDR2 SQIVND (reference sequence). V lost 3 bases and J lost 4, with 21 bases in between. The CDR3 totals 18 residues. The CDR3 DNA follows: TGTGCCAGTAGTATTTGGTCGGTGGCGGGGGCACCCACCGGGGAGCTGTTTTTT. It translates to CASSIWSVAGAPTGELFF.

The CDR3: CATSGDILQETQYF. CDR3 nucleotides: TGTGCCACCAGTGGGGACATTCTTCAAGAGACCCAGTACTTC. This rearrangement joins TRBV24-1 to TRBJ2-5, with a weak D call TRBD1 (6 bases). The CDR3 loop spans 14 amino acids. Germline CDR1 KGHDR, CDR2 SFDVKD. V lost 5 bases to trimming and J lost 2 bases, with 11 bases between them.

The chain couples TRBV7-3 to TRBJ2-5; D is perhaps TRBD2 (6 bases). The germline CDR1 and CDR2 sequences are SGHTA and FQGTGA. V gave up 5 bases and J gave up 1 base, with 14 bases separating them. This CDR3 comprises 15 residues. The CDR3, as DNA: TGTGCCAGCAGCCCTAGCGACAGCGTCCAAGAGACCCAGTACTTC. Translation gives CASSPSDSVQETQYF.

This clonotype was observed at least ten times. CDR3 protein: CASSLRERWDTGELFF. The CDR3 bases are TGTGCCAGCAGCCTACGGGAGCGGTGGGACACCGGGGAGCTGTTTTTT. The chain combines TRBV7-8 with TRBJ2-2; TRBD2 is a possible D gene (6 bases). This CDR3 is 16 amino acids long. V dropped 5 bases and J dropped 3 bases, with 16 bases sitting between them. CDR1 and CDR2 (germline): SGHVS, FQNEAQ.

The chain combines TRBV5-6 with TRBJ2-3; D is tentatively TRBD1 or TRBD2 (5 bases each). The germline V gene encodes CDR1 SGHDT and CDR2 YYEEEE. The CDR3 is 15 amino acids. Trimming stripped 6 bases from V and 6 bases from J, with 20 bases between. Here the CDR3 reads CASTLVGNEGDTQYF. The CDR3 DNA sequence: TGTGCCAGCACCCTCGTGGGGAACGAGGGGGATACGCAGTATTTT.

On this clonotype itself: The missing conserved phenylalanine or tryptophan at the end of this CDR3 makes a read error likely. V is TRBV30 and J is TRBJ2-7; D not resolved. Per germline, CDR1 GTSNPN and CDR2 SVGIG (reference sequence). Trimming took 0 bases from V and 5 from J, leaving 17 bases between them. This CDR3 has 15 residues. Here the CDR3 reads CAWSVEGDQFHEQYL. The CDR3 DNA sequence: TGTGCCTGGAGTGTAGAAGGTGATCAGTTCCACGAGCAGTACTTG.

This clonotype was recorded a few times. The chain combines TRBV13 with TRBJ2-7, with 8 bases lining up with TRBD2. The CDR3 is made up of 16 amino acids. The trim removed 1 base at V and 7 bases at J, leaving 12 bases unmatched. Germline V lookup: CDR1 PRHDT, CDR2 FYEKMQ (reference sequence). The CDR3 DNA sequence: TGTGCCAGCAGCTTAGCGGCTAGCGGGTGGCTTGGGGAGCAGTACTTC. Its translation is CASSLAASGWLGEQYF. The whole variable domain, filled in from reference TRBV13 and TRBJ2-7, reads AAGVIQSPRHLIKEKRETATLKCYPIPRHDTVYWYQQGPGQDPQFLISFYEKMQSDKGSIPDRFSAQQFSDYHSELNMSSLELGDSALYFCASSLAASGWLGEQYFGPGTRLTVT.

This clonotype has a handful of counts. The J gene is TRBJ2-1, the V gene TRBV9; D may be TRBD1 (5 bases). The germline V gene has CDR1 SGDLS and CDR2 YYNGEE. The CDR3 loop spans 17 amino acids. V dropped 0 bases and J dropped 2 bases, with 15 bases sitting between them. CDR3 in amino acids: CASSVEARGAAYNEQFF. As DNA, the CDR3 is TGTGCCAGCAGCGTAGAAGCAAGGGGCGCGGCCTACAATGAGCAGTTCTTC. Full variable domain (outside the CDR3, taken from reference TRBV9 and TRBJ2-1): DSGVTQTPKHLITATGQRVTLRCSPRSGDLSVYWYQQSLDQGLQFLIQYYNGEERAKGNILERFSAQQFPDLHSELNLSSLELGDSALYFCASSVEARGAAYNEQFFGPGTRLTVL.

This clonotype was picked up many times. The chain combines TRBV5-5 with TRBJ2-1; 8 bases are shared with TRBD2. Germline CDR1 reads SGHKS; CDR2 reads YYEKEE (reference sequence). V trimming: 5 bases; J trimming: 2 bases; junction bases outside the gene matches: 9. The CDR3 extends over 16 amino acids. CDR3 sequence reads: CASRDLPSGPYNEQFF. The CDR3 DNA sequence: TGTGCCAGCAGGGACCTTCCTAGCGGGCCCTACAATGAGCAGTTCTTC.

V gene TRBV7-9 combines with J gene TRBJ2-6; D is ambiguous. The germline CDR1 and CDR2 sequences are SEHNR and FQNEAQ (reference sequence). The V end was cut by 4 bases, the J end by 2 bases, with 9 bases between. CDR3 length equals 15 residues. The CDR3: CASSSAMAGANVLTF. CDR3 nucleotides: TGTGCCAGCAGCTCGGCGATGGCTGGGGCCAACGTCCTGACTTTC.

The chain links TRBV30 to TRBJ1-1, with a possible D match to TRBD1 (5 bases). CDR3 length: 14 amino acids. CDR1 GTSNPN and CDR2 SVGIG come from the germline V gene (reference sequence). V was cut by 0 bases and J by 3 bases, with 11 bases left in between. The CDR3 loop is CAWSVDRRDTEAFF. CDR3 DNA: TGTGCCTGGAGTGTAGACAGAAGGGACACTGAAGCTTTCTTT. The variable domain in full, completed from reference TRBV30 and TRBJ1-1, reads SQTIHQWPATLVQPVGSPLSLECTVEGTSNPNLYWYRQAAGRGLQLLFYSVGIGQISSEVPQNLSASRPQDRQFILSSKKLLLSDSGFYLCAWSVDRRDTEAFFGQGTRLTVV.

The chain employs TRBV20-1 and TRBJ1-6; D is possibly TRBD1 (5 bases). V was trimmed by 6 bases and J by 7 bases, leaving 16 bases between them. Germline V lookup: CDR1 DFQATT, CDR2 SNEGSKA (reference sequence). CDR3 size: 14 residues. CDR3 sequence (DNA): TGCAGTGCAGAGAGGGACGGCCAAAATTCACCCCTCCACTTT. It codes for CSAERDGQNSPLHF.

This clonotype was counted between two and nine times. This chain connects TRBV4-1 to TRBJ2-7; possibly TRBD2 for D (6 bases). The germline V and J ends were trimmed by 1 base and 3 bases, with 10 bases remaining between them. The CDR3 is 14 amino acids. CDR1 and CDR2 (germline): MGHRA, YSYEKL. The CDR3 protein is CASSQGRGDYEQYF. The CDR3 nucleotides read TGCGCCAGCAGCCAAGGGCGGGGCGACTACGAGCAGTACTTC.

V and J are TRBV7-2 and TRBJ2-2, with no clear D. Looked up from germline, CDR1 is SGHTA and CDR2 is FQGNSA. V lost 5 bases and J 3 bases, leaving 10 bases between the germline ends. This CDR3 has 14 amino acids. CDR3: CASSPARDTGELFF. In DNA form, the CDR3 reads TGTGCCAGCAGCCCAGCTAGGGACACCGGGGAGCTGTTTTTT.

This chain joins TRBV18 and TRBJ1-6; D unresolved. The CDR3 totals 15 residues. From germline, CDR1 is KGHSH and CDR2 LQKENI. Trimming pared 3 bases from V and 7 bases from J, leaving 13 bases between. The CDR3 coding sequence is TGTGCCAGCTCACCTCGCGCAGAGGGAAATTCACCCCTCCACTTT. Translation gives CASSPRAEGNSPLHF.

Note on this clonotype: Mismatch with germline at one junction end may stem from a read error. This chain links TRBV30 with TRBJ2-1; 11 bases line up with TRBD2. The CDR3 totals 16 residues. Germline CDR1 GTSNPN, CDR2 SVGIG (reference sequence). As DNA, the CDR3 is TGTGCCTGGAGTGTAGGCACTAGCGGGAGAAGAGATGAGCGGTTCTTC. Its protein is CAWSVGTSGRRDERFF.

CDR3 amino acids: CASSAGQYETDTQYF. The CDR3 DNA sequence: TGTGCCAGCAGCGCCGGTCAGTATGAGACAGATACGCAGTATTTT. This chain links TRBV4-2 with TRBJ2-3, with unresolved D. Per germline, CDR1 LGHNA and CDR2 YNFKEQ. V was pared by 5 bases and J by 3 bases, with 15 bases between. This CDR3 contains 15 residues.

The chain joins TRBV19 to TRBJ2-7, with TRBD2 matching over 10 bases. The length of the CDR3 is 18 residues. With 1 base clipped from V and 1 base from J, the junction kept 10 bases outside the gene matches. CDR1 is LNHDA and CDR2 is SQIVND in the germline V gene (reference sequence). The CDR3 here is CASSIASGGTSVSYEQYF. CDR3 DNA sequence: TGTGCCAGTAGTATAGCCTCGGGAGGGACTAGCGTATCCTACGAGCAGTACTTC.

The gene calls are TRBV11-2 and TRBJ1-3; TRBD1 matches 8 bases. The length of the CDR3 is 15 residues. Germline V lookup: CDR1 SGHAT, CDR2 FQNNGV. The ends lost 5 bases at V and 2 bases at J; junction bases unmatched: 5. As DNA, the CDR3 is TGTGCCAGCAGCCGGACAGGGAACACTGGAAACACCATATATTTT. Translated: CASSRTGNTGNTIYF. The variable domain in full, with the rest retrieved from reference TRBV11-2 and TRBJ1-3, is EAGVAQSPRYKIIEKRQSVAFWCNPISGHATLYWYQQILGQGPKLLIQFQNNGVVDDSQLPKDRFSAERLKGVDSTLKIQPAKLEDSAVYLCASSRTGNTGNTIYFGEGSWLTVV.

This clonotype has only a few counts. A much larger clone differs by one base, so this may be a read error. This rearrangement joins TRBV27 to TRBJ2-1, with TRBD2 matching 9 bases. This CDR3 is built from 13 residues. Looked up from germline, CDR1 is MNHEY and CDR2 is SMNVEV (reference sequence). The CDR3 is CASSPRRGGEHFF. CDR3 bases: TGTGCCAGCAGTCCGAGGCGGGGGGGTGAGCATTTCTTC.

The chain couples TRBV9 to TRBJ2-7; 10 positions match TRBD1. V was pared by 0 bases and J by 3 bases, with 3 bases of the junction left unmatched. CDR1 is SGDLS, CDR2 YYNGEE, per germline. There are 15 residues in the CDR3. In nucleotides, the CDR3 is TGTGCCAGCAGCGTAGGGGACAGGGGATACTACGAGCAGTACTTC. This sequence encodes CASSVGDRGYYEQYF.

The chain recombines TRBV6-5 with TRBJ2-1; tentative D call: TRBD2 (5 bases). The CDR3 is 13 amino acids. Germline-derived CDR1 and CDR2 are MNHEY and SVGAGI. V was shortened by 8 bases and J by 2 bases, with 10 bases between the two germline ends. CDR3 in DNA: TGTGCCAGCGGGCGGGTAACCTACAATGAGCAGTTCTTC. It translates to CASGRVTYNEQFF.

This clonotype showed up just once. The V and J genes are TRBV12-3 or TRBV12-4 and TRBJ2-5; no definite D call. This CDR3 has 13 residues. Trimming shortened V by 7 bases and J by 6 bases, and 15 bases separated the two germline ends. CDR3 sequence reads: CASTNRRVKTQYF. The CDR3 DNA sequence: TGTGCCAGCACTAATAGACGGGTGAAGACCCAGTACTTC.

This clonotype turned up a few times. The CDR3 nucleotides read TGTGCCAGCAGTTTGCGTGTCGGGGCCTACGAGCAGTACTTC. Translation: CASSLRVGAYEQYF. This rearrangement joins TRBV27 to TRBJ2-7; a weak D match, TRBD2 (5 bases). Looked up from germline, CDR1 is MNHEY and CDR2 is SMNVEV (reference sequence). The CDR3 length is 14 residues. V was cut by 3 bases and J by 2 bases, with 11 bases left in between.

The chain recombines TRBV24-1 with TRBJ2-2; D is uncertain. The CDR3 loop spans 13 amino acids. Germline V gene sequence: CDR1 KGHDR, CDR2 SFDVKD. Trimming took off 4 bases at V and 1 base at J, with 3 bases between the two ends. The CDR3 protein is CATSDWNTGELFF. CDR3 DNA: TGTGCCACCAGTGACTGGAACACCGGGGAGCTGTTTTTT.

This sequence joins TRBV12-3 or TRBV12-4 and TRBJ1-2; D gene uncertain. V gave up 0 bases and J gave up 2 bases, with 4 bases separating them. The CDR3 sequence is 13 residues long. CDR3 amino acids: CASSLAENYGYTF. The CDR3 DNA reads as TGTGCCAGCAGTTTAGCAGAAAACTATGGCTACACCTTC.